This T cell receptor (beta chain) was recorded in a study of Graves' ophthalmopathy and Graves' hyperthyroidism. This clonotype was counted at least ten times. The antigen is not known. TCR beta CDR3 amplification used RNA transcripts. Following a first-round RT-PCR that used HTBI primers, a second-round multiplex PCR was carried out. TCRdb called the multiplex PCR reads again in MiXCR, with one record for every CDR3 protein. Here the sample spans 300,000 to 500,000 distinct CDR3 sequences, 15% being singletons. Findings and caveats of the study: Appearing in blood as well were most expanded thyroid clonotypes above 0.001 frequency. Classification of ophthalmopathy versus stable hyperthyroidism by a 13-signature model yielded 85% to 90% sensitivity and roughly 81% specificity.

Patients were excluded if they had other autoimmune diseases or uncontrolled infections, and likewise if pregnancy or lactation applied. Symptoms, serum thyroxine and TRAb, thyroid ultrasound, and orbital computed tomography formed the diagnostic basis. The trim removed 3 bases at V and 7 bases at J, leaving 8 bases unmatched. The CDR3 is 15 amino acids. V gene TRBV12-3 or TRBV12-4 combines with J gene TRBJ2-2; 7 bases fit TRBD1. The sample was peripheral blood. The TCR originated in a woman aged 18-35 years with stable Graves' hyperthyroidism. CDR3 sequence: CASSFRNRGVGELFF. CDR3 nucleotide sequence: TGTGCCAGCAGTTTCCGGAACAGGGGAGTCGGGGAGCTGTTTTTT.